This entry describes one T cell receptor (beta chain). Per germline, CDR1 MDHEN and CDR2 SYDVKM. V lost 0 bases, J lost 6 bases, and 6 bases stayed unmatched. The length of the CDR3 is 17 residues. The data stem from a study of T cell changes during pregnancy in multiple sclerosis. TCRdb keeps only in-frame clones here, not all; method: immunoSEQ multiplex PCR. The sample holds over 30,000 clones, about 90% seen once. The sequenced sample was CD4+ T cells from peripheral blood mononuclear cells, obtained before pregnancy. The clonotype comes from a female donor with multiple sclerosis, enrolled in a pregnancy study. The chain combines TRBV28 with TRBJ2-2, with TRBD2 matching 11 bases. The CDR3 DNA reads TGTGCCAGCAGTTTATGGGGCCTAGCGGGAGGTCCCGGGGAGCTGTTTTTT. Its protein is CASSLWGLAGGPGELFF.